Listed here are 2 T cell receptor beta chains from one sample, sequenced in a study of CD8 T cells in ankylosing spondylitis. TCRdb re-analysed the 5' RACE reads in MiXCR, keeping a single row per CDR3 protein. Found here are 150,000 to 200,000 distinct CDR3 sequences, 10% to 15% of them singletons; the top ten hold approximately 11%. Sequences were obtained from blood, either unsorted or a sorted T cell fraction (not recorded which). Receptors originate from a female donor with ankylosing spondylitis or in good health (not recorded which).

This clonotype was counted at least ten times. V is TRBV12-3 or TRBV12-4 and J is TRBJ1-2; perhaps TRBD1 as D (6 bases). The CDR3 is 14 residues long. Trimming pared 3 bases from V and 1 base from J, leaving 9 bases between. CDR3 amino acids: CASSFLQGNYGYTF. Here the CDR3 DNA reads TGTGCCAGCAGTTTCCTACAGGGTAACTATGGCTACACCTTC.

This clonotype appeared a few times. The chain has TRBV10-3 and TRBJ2-1; 11 nucleotides match TRBD1. The CDR3 has 15 residues. Germline CDR1 reads ENHRY; CDR2 reads SYGVKD. The J segment lost 7 bases and the V segment lost 2 bases, leaving 4 bases of the junction unmatched. CDR3: CAISEGTGGGNEQFF. The CDR3 region has the DNA TGTGCCATCAGTGAGGGGACAGGGGGGGGAAATGAGCAGTTCTTC.